These 15 T cell receptor beta chains were all obtained from the same sample, sequenced in a study of blood T cell repertoires in COVID-19. The assay was immunoSEQ multiplex PCR, and TCRdb's table has in-frame clones only and misses some. The sample holds 200,000 to 300,000 clones, around 84% seen once. The material sequenced was peripheral blood. These receptors were obtained from a man in his 60s with acute or convalescent COVID-19.

The J gene is TRBJ1-5, the V gene TRBV7-2, with TRBD1 as a possible D gene (5 bases). The CDR3 loop spans 16 amino acids. The V and J ends lost 1 base and 3 bases respectively, with 13 bases between them. Germline loops: CDR1 SGHTA, CDR2 FQGNSA. CDR3 protein: CASSLGGGEINQPQHF. The CDR3 bases are TGTGCCAGCAGCTTAGGCGGGGGGGAGATCAATCAGCCCCAGCATTTT. The whole variable domain, remainder taken from reference TRBV7-2 and TRBJ1-5, is GAGVSQSPSNKVTEKGKDVELRCDPISGHTALYWYRQSLGQGLEFLIYFQGNSAPDKSGLPSDRFSAERTGGSVSTLTIQRTQQEDSAVYLCASSLGGGEINQPQHFGDGTRLSIL.

The chain joins TRBV5-1 to TRBJ2-7, with 8 bases identical to TRBD1. J gave up 3 bases and V 3 bases, and 2 bases lay outside the gene matches. Germline V gene lookup returns CDR1 SGHRS and CDR2 YFSETQ. The CDR3 is 13 amino acids. CDR3 sequence reads: CASSWGQDYEQYF. Written as DNA, the CDR3 is TGCGCCAGCAGCTGGGGACAGGACTACGAGCAGTACTTC.

This clone turned up a few times. The V call is TRBV28, the J call TRBJ1-2, with a possible D match to TRBD1 (6 bases). The CDR3 covers 15 residues. Germline lookup yields CDR1 MDHEN and CDR2 SYDVKM. V lost 6 bases, J lost 4 bases, and 18 bases lay in between. CDR3 sequence reads: CASSPIRTDPYGYTF. DNA for the CDR3: TGTGCCAGCAGCCCTATACGGACAGACCCCTATGGCTACACCTTC.

J is TRBJ2-1 and V is TRBV3-1 (or the pseudogene TRBV3-2), with D hard to call. V gave up 0 bases and J gave up 7 bases, with 7 bases separating them. The CDR3 consists of 13 residues. CDR1 is LGHDT and CDR2 is YNNKEL in the germline V gene (reference sequence). The CDR3 here is CASSQDLVNEQFF. Written as DNA, the CDR3 is TGTGCCAGCAGCCAAGATCTTGTGAATGAGCAGTTCTTC.

V gene TRBV27 combines with J gene TRBJ2-4, with D tentatively TRBD1 (6 bases). This CDR3 region has 17 residues. In germline, CDR1 is MNHEY, CDR2 SMNVEV (reference sequence). Trimming removed 2 bases at V and 0 bases at J, with 14 bases between. The CDR3 sequence is CASSLRAGQTAKNIQYF. CDR3 nucleotides: TGTGCCAGCAGTTTACGGGCTGGACAGACAGCCAAAAACATTCAGTACTTC.

This chain joins TRBV5-1 and TRBJ2-4, with D uncertain. V lost 3 bases and J lost 1, with 5 bases in between. Germline loops: CDR1 SGHRS, CDR2 YFSETQ. The CDR3 extends over 13 amino acids. The DNA of the CDR3 is TGCGCCAGCAGCTCAGTGGCCAAAAACATTCAGTACTTC. Translating gives CASSSVAKNIQYF.

This clone was found a few times. The V call is TRBV7-2, the J call TRBJ2-6; D is perhaps TRBD2 (5 bases). The CDR3 covers 17 residues. V lost 5 bases, J lost 1 base, and 15 bases lay in between. In germline, CDR1 is SGHTA, CDR2 FQGNSA. The CDR3 DNA follows: TGTGCCAGCAGCGTCACTAGGGTTACATCTGGGGCCAACGTCCTGACTTTC. Translated, it gives CASSVTRVTSGANVLTF.

The rearrangement uses TRBV27 and TRBJ1-2; 8 bases line up with TRBD1. The CDR3 sequence is 16 residues long. CDR1 is MNHEY and CDR2 is SMNVEV in the germline V gene (reference sequence). The junction had 11 bases not matched to a gene; V was cut back by 3 bases and J by 5 bases. CDR3 in amino acids: CASSFSDRGSLYGYTF. The CDR3 DNA is TGTGCCAGCAGTTTCTCCGACAGGGGCTCCTTATATGGCTACACCTTC.

This sequence joins TRBV7-2 and TRBJ2-7; D may be TRBD2 (6 bases). Trimming stripped 3 bases from V and 3 bases from J, with 12 bases between. The germline gives CDR1 SGHTA, CDR2 FQGNSA. The CDR3 loop spans 14 amino acids. The CDR3 loop is CASSLGGLLYEQYF. The CDR3 region has the DNA TGTGCCAGCAGCTTGGGAGGACTTCTCTACGAGCAGTACTTC.

This clone occurred once. This chain connects TRBV28 to TRBJ2-1, with 8 bases fitting TRBD1. The CDR3 sequence is 15 residues long. Germline CDR1 is MDHEN and CDR2 is SYDVKM. V was pared by 10 bases and J by 1 base, with 9 bases of the junction left unmatched. CDR3 residues: CATRDRPPSYNEQFF. CDR3 sequence (DNA): TGTGCCACCCGGGACAGGCCTCCTTCCTACAATGAGCAGTTCTTC.

The V gene is TRBV18, the J gene TRBJ1-5, with D hard to call. The CDR3 consists of 14 residues. Germline values: CDR1 KGHSH, CDR2 LQKENI. The V and J ends lost 6 bases and 1 base respectively, with 10 bases between them. The CDR3 region has the DNA TGTGCCAGCTCTTACGACAACAGCAATCAGCCCCAGCATTTT. Translating it yields CASSYDNSNQPQHF.

V gene TRBV6-6 combines with J gene TRBJ2-3; 12 bases are shared with TRBD2. With 5 bases clipped from V and 2 bases from J, the junction kept 5 bases outside the gene matches. The germline gives CDR1 MNHNY, CDR2 SVGAGI (reference sequence). This CDR3 comprises 16 residues. The CDR3 here is CASSPGTSGYTDTQYF. CDR3 nucleotides: TGTGCCAGCAGTCCCGGGACTAGCGGGTACACAGATACGCAGTATTTT.

The CDR3 region has the DNA TGTGCCAGCTCACCCAACGTAGCCACTGATGAGCAGTTCTTC. Translation gives CASSPNVATDEQFF. The gene calls are TRBV18 and TRBJ2-1; D not certain. The germline V gene has CDR1 KGHSH and CDR2 LQKENI. CDR3 length: 14 amino acids. Deletions cut 3 bases from V and 8 bases from J, with 14 bases between. Supplemented by reference TRBV18 and TRBJ2-1, the full variable domain reads NAGVMQNPRHLVRRRGQEARLRCSPMKGHSHVYWYRQLPEEGLKFMVYLQKENIIDESGMPKERFSAEFPKEGPSILRIQQVVRGDSAAYFCASSPNVATDEQFFGPGTRLTVL.

This clone was detected once. The chain has TRBV2 and TRBJ2-3; 8 bases match TRBD1. The ends lost 8 bases at V and 2 bases at J; junction bases unmatched: 6. Germline CDR1 SNHLY, CDR2 FYNNEI. This CDR3 region has 14 residues. The CDR3 nucleotides are TGTGCCAGCTCTCGACAGGGGACCACAGATACGCAGTATTTT. Translated, it gives CASSRQGTTDTQYF.

The chain links TRBV12-3 or TRBV12-4 to TRBJ2-7; perhaps TRBD2 as D (5 bases). The CDR3 contains 12 residues. Trimming removed 6 bases at V and 2 bases at J, with 8 bases between. CDR3 loop: CASSMGAYEQYF. CDR3 bases: TGTGCCAGCAGCATGGGAGCCTACGAGCAGTACTTC.